This T cell receptor beta chain was obtained from a study of blood T cells in healthy people across ages. This clonotype was found once. Its antigen is currently unknown. V gave up 3 bases and J gave up 3 bases, with 12 bases separating them. The CDR3 loop spans 14 amino acids. CDR1 and CDR2 (germline): SGHAT, FQDESV (reference sequence). Overall study results and limits: Reliance upon unsorted PBMCs precluded definitive naive versus antigen-experienced comparison. Relative to aged donors, long-lived donors carried more naive CD4+ cells and displayed higher diversity.

Primed by a sample-barcoded 5' primer and a J-beta primer mix, a second PCR proceeded for about 7 to 11 cycles. Researchers report that a template-switch adaptor with 12 random nucleotides tagged each cDNA molecule. TCRdb processed the 5' RACE reads anew with MiXCR; each CDR3 protein has one entry. The sample lists 650,000 to 1,000,000 distinct CDR3 sequences; around 36% were seen once. The chain employs TRBV11-1 and TRBJ2-7; possibly TRBD1 for D (6 bases). Sequencing was carried out using blood. The origin of this receptor is a man aged 18-30 years in good health. The CDR3 loop reads CASSFETGLYEQYF. CDR3 in DNA: TGTGCCAGCAGCTTCGAGACAGGCCTCTACGAGCAGTACTTC.